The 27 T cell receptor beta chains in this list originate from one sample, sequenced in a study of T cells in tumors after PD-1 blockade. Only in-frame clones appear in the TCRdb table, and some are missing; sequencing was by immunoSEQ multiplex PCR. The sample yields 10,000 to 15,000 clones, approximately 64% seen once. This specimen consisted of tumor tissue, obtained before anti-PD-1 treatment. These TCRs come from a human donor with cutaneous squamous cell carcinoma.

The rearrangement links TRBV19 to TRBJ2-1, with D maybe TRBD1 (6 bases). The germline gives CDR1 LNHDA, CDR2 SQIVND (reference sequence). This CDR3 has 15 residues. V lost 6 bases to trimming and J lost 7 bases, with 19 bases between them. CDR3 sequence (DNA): TGTGCCAGTAGGGGACGGGACACCTCCTTGAATGAGCAGTTCTTC. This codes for CASRGRDTSLNEQFF.

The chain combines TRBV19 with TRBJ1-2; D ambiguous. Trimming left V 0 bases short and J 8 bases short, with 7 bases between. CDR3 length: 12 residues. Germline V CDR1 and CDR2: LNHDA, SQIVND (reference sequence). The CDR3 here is CASSIDGRGYTF. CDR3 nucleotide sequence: TGTGCCAGTAGTATAGATGGGAGAGGCTACACCTTC.

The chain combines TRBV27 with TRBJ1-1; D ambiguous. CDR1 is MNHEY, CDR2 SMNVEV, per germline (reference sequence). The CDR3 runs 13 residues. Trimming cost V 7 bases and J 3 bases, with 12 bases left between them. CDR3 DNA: TGTGCCAGCACCCCAGCCGGGGACACTGAAGCTTTCTTT. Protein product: CASTPAGDTEAFF.

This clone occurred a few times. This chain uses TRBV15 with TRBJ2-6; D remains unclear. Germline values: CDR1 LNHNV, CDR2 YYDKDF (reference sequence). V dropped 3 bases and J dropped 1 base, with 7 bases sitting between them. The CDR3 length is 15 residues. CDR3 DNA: TGTGCCACCAGCAGGGACCAATCTGGGGCCAACGTCCTGACTTTC. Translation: CATSRDQSGANVLTF. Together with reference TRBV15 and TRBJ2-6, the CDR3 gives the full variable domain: DAMVIQNPRYQVTQFGKPVTLSCSQTLNHNVMYWYQQKSSQAPKLLFHYYDKDFNNEADTPDNFQSRRPNTSFCFLDIRSPGLGDTAMYLCATSRDQSGANVLTFGAGSRLTVL.

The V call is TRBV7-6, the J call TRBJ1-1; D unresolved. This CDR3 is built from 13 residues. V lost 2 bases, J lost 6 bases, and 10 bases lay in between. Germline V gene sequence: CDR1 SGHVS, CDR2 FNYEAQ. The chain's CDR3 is CASSLHGDPEAFF. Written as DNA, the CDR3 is TGTGCCAGCAGCTTACATGGGGATCCTGAAGCTTTCTTT. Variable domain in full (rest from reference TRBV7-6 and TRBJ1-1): GAGVSQSPRYKVTKRGQDVALRCDPISGHVSLYWYRQALGQGPEFLTYFNYEAQQDKSGLPNDRFSAERPEGSISTLTIQRTEQRDSAMYRCASSLHGDPEAFFGQGTRLTVV.

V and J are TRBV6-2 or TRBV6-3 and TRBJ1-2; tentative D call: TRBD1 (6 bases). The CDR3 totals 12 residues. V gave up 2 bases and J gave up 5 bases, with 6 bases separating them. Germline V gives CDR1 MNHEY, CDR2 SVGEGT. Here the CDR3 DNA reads TGTGCCAGCAGTTACGGACAGTATGGCTACACCTTC. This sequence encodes CASSYGQYGYTF.

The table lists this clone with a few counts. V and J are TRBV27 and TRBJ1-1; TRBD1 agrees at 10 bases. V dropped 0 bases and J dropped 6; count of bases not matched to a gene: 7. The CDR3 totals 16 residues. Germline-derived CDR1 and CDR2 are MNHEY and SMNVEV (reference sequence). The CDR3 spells CASSLSGTGVASEAFF. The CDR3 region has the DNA TGTGCCAGCAGTTTATCGGGGACAGGGGTCGCCTCTGAAGCTTTCTTT.

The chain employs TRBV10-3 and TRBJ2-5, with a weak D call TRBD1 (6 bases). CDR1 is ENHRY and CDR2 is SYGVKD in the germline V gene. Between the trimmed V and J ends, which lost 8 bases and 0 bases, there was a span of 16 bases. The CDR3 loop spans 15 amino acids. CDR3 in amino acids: CAILGRRTDQETQYF. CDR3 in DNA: TGTGCCATCCTTGGTAGGAGGACAGACCAAGAGACCCAGTACTTC.

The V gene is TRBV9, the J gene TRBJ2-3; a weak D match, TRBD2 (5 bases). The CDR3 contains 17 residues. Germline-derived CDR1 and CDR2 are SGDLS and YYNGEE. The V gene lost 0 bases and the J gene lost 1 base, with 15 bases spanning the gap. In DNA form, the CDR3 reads TGTGCCAGCAGCGTAGGAGTCAACGGAGGTGGCACAGATACGCAGTATTTT. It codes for CASSVGVNGGGTDTQYF.

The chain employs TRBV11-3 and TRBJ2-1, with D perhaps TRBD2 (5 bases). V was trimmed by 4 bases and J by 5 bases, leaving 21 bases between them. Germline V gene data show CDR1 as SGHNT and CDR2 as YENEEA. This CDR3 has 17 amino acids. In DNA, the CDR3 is TGTGCCAGCAGCTCCCGGGGAACTTGGGCTAACAACAATGAGCAGTTCTTC. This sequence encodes CASSSRGTWANNNEQFF.

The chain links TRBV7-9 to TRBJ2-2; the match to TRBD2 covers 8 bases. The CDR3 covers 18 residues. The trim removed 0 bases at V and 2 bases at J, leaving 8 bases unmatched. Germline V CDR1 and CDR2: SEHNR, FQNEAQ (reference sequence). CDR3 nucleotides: TGTGCCAGCAGCTTAGCGTACGTCAGCGGGAGAAACACCGGGGAGCTGTTTTTT. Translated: CASSLAYVSGRNTGELFF.

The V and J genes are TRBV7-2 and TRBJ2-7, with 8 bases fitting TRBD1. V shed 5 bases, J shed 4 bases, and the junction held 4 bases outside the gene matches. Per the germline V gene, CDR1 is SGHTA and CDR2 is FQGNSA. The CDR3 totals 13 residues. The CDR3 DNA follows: TGTGCCAGCAGCGCGGGGACAGGATACGAGCAGTACTTC. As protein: CASSAGTGYEQYF.

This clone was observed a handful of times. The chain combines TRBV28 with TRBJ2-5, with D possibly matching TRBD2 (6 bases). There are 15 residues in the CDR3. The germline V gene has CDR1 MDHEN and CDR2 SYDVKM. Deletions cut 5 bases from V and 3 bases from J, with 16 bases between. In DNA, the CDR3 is TGTGCCAGCAGTCTACTCGCGGGGCGAAAAGAGACCCAGTACTTC. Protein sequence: CASSLLAGRKETQYF.

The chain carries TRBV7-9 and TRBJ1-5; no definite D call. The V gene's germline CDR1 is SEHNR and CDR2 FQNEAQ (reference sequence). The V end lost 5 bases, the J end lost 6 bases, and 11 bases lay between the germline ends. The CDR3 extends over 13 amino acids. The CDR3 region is CASSRMGAQPQHF. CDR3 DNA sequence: TGTGCCAGCAGCAGGATGGGCGCTCAGCCCCAGCATTTT.

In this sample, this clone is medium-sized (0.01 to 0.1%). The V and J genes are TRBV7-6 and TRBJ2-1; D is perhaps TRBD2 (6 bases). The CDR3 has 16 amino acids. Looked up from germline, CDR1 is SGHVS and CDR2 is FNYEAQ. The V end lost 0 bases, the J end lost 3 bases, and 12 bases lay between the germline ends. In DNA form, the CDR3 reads TGTGCCAGCAGCTTAGCCCCTAGCGCAATCTACAATGAGCAGTTCTTC. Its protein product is CASSLAPSAIYNEQFF.

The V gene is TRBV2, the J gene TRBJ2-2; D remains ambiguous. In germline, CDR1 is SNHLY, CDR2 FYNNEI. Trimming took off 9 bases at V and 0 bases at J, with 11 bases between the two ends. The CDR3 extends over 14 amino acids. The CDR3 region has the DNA TGTGCCAGTACCCGGACCCCGAACACCGGGGAGCTGTTTTTT. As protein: CASTRTPNTGELFF.

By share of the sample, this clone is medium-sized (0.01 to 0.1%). CDR3 DNA: TGTGCCAGCACAGTAGCGCGGGAGCAGTACTTC. This sequence encodes CASTVAREQYF. This sequence joins TRBV28 and TRBJ2-7; a weak D match, TRBD2 (5 bases). This CDR3 spans 11 amino acids. Germline CDR1 and CDR2: MDHEN and SYDVKM. V lost 7 bases and J 7 bases, leaving 11 bases between the germline ends.

The CDR3 loop is CASSLVETQYF. The CDR3 DNA is TGCGCCAGCAGCTTGGTCGAGACCCAGTACTTC. The chain is built from TRBV5-1 and TRBJ2-5; D ambiguous. CDR1 SGHRS and CDR2 YFSETQ come from the germline V gene. CDR3 length equals 11 residues. Between the trimmed V and J ends, which lost 0 bases and 5 bases, there was a span of 2 bases.

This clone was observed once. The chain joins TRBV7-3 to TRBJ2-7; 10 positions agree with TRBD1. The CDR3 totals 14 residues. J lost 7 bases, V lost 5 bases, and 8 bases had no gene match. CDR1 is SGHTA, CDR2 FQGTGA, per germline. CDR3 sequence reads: CASSPDRGTGEQYF. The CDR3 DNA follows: TGTGCCAGCAGCCCGGACAGGGGGACGGGGGAGCAGTACTTC.

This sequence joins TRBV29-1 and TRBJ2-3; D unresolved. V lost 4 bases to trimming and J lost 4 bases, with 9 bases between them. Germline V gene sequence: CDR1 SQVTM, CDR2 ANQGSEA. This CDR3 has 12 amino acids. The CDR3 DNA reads TGCAGCGTTGGTGGTTTCTCAGATACGCAGTATTTT. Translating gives CSVGGFSDTQYF.

The CDR3 coding sequence is TGTGCCAGCAGCCAAGATCCGGGATTGGGCACAGATACGCAGTATTTT. Its protein is CASSQDPGLGTDTQYF. The chain joins TRBV4-2 to TRBJ2-3, with D perhaps matching TRBD2 (5 bases). Trimming stripped 0 bases from V and 1 base from J, with 11 bases between. Germline V gene sequence: CDR1 LGHNA, CDR2 YNFKEQ. CDR3 length equals 16 residues.

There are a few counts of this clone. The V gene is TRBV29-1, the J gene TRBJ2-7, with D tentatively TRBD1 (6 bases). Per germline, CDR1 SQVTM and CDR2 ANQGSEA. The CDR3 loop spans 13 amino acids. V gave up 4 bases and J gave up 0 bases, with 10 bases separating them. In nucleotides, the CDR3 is TGCAGCGTTGGTGGACAGAGCTCCTACGAGCAGTACTTC. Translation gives CSVGGQSSYEQYF.

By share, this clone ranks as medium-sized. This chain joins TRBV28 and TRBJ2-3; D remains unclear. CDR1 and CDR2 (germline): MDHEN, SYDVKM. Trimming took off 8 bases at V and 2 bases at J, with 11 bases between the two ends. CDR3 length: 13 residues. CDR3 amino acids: CASYGINTDTQYF. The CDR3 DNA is TGTGCCAGCTATGGGATTAACACAGATACGCAGTATTTT.

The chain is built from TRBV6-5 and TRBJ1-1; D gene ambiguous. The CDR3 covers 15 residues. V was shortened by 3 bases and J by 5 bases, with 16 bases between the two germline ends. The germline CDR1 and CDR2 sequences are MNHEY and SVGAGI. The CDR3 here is CASSYGGPRATEAFF. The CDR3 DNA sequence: TGTGCCAGCAGTTATGGTGGTCCACGAGCTACTGAAGCTTTCTTT.

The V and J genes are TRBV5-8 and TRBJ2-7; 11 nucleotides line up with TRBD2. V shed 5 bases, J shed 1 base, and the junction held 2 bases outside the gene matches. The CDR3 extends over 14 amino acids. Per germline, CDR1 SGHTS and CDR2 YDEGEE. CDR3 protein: CASRTSGASYEQYF. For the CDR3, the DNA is TGTGCCAGCAGGACTAGCGGGGCTTCCTACGAGCAGTACTTC.

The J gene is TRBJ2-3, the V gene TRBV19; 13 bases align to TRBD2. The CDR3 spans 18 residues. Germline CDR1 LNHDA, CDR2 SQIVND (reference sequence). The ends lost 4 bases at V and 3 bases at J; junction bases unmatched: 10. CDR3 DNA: TGTGCCAGTAGTAAAAAACTAGCGGGAGGGCCTGAGACAGATACGCAGTATTTT. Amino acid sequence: CASSKKLAGGPETDTQYF.

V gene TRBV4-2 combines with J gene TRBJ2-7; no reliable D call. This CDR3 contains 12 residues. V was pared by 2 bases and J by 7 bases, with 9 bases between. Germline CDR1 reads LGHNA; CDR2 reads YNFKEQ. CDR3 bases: TGTGCCAGCAGCCAACTTCTGGGTGAGCAGTACTTC. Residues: CASSQLLGEQYF.